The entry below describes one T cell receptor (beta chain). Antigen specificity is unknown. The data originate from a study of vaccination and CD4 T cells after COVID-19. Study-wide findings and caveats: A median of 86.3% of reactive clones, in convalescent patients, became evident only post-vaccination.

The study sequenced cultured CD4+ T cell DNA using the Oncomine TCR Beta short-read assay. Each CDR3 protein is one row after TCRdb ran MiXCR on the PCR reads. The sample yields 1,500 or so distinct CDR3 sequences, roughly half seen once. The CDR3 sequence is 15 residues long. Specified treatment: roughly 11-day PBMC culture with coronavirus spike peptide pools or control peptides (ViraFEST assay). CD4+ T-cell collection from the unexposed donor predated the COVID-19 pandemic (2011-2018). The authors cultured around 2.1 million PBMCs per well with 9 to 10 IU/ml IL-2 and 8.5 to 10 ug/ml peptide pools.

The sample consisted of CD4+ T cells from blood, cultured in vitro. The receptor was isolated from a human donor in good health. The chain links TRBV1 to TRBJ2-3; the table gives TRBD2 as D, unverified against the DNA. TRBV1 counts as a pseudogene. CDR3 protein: CTSPIALTTTDTQYF. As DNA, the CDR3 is TGCACCAGCCCAATAGCGCTAACTACCACAGATACGCAGTATTTT.